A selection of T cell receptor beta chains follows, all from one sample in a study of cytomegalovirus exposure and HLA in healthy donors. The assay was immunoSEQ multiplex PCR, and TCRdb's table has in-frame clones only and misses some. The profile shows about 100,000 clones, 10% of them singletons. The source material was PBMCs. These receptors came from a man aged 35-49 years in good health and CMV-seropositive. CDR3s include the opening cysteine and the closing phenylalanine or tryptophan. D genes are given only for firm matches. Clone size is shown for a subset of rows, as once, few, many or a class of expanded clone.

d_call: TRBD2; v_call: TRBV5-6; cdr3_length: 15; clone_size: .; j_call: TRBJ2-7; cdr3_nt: TGTGCCAGCAGCTCGAACCCGGGACTAGCGTACGAGCAGTACTTC; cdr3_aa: CASSSNPGLAYEQYF
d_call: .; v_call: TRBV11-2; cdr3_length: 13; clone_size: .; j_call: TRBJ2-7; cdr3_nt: TGTGCCAGCAGCCCCGAGTCACCTTACGAGCAGTACTTC; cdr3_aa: CASSPESPYEQYF
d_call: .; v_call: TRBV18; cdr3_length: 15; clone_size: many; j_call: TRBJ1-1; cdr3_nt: TGTGCCAGCTCACCACTGAACAAAATGAACACTGAAGCTTTCTTT; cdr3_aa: CASSPLNKMNTEAFF
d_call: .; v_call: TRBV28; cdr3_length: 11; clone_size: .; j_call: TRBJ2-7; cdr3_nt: TGTGCCAGCAGTTTCGGCTACGAGCAGTACTTC; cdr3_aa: CASSFGYEQYF
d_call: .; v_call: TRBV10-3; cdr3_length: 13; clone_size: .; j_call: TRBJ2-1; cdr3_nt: TGTGCCATCAGGGTGAATTCTAAGAATGAGCAGTTCTTC; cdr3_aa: CAIRVNSKNEQFF
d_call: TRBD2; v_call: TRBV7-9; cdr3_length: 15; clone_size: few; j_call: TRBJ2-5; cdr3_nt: TGTGCCAGCAGCGGGGCTAGCGGGAGACAAGAGACCCAGTACTTC; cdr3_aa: CASSGASGRQETQYF
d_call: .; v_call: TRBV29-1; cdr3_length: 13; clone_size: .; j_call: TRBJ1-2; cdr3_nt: TGCAGCGTTGTTGGAGGGGCTGACTATGGCTACACCTTC; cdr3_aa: CSVVGGADYGYTF
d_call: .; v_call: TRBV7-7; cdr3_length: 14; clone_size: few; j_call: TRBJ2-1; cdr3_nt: TGTGCTAGCAGCCCTCTGGAAACGGGCAATGAGCAGTTCTTC; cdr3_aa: CASSPLETGNEQFF
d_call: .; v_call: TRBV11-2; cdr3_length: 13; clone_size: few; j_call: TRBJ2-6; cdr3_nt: TGTGCCACCGCGCTTTCGAGGGCCAACGTCCTGACTTTC; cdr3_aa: CATALSRANVLTF
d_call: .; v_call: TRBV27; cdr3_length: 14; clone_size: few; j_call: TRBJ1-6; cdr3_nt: TGTGCCAGCAGTCAACAGCCACACTATTCACCCCTCCACTTT; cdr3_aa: CASSQQPHYSPLHF
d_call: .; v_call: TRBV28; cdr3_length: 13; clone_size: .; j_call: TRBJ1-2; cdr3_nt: TGTGCCAGCAGCCCGGACAGCCTCTATGGCTACACCTTC; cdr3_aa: CASSPDSLYGYTF
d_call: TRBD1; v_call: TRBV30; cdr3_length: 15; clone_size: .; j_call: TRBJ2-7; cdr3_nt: TGTGCCTGGAGTGGGCGGGCAGGGGGAATCTACGAGCAGTACTTC; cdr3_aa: CAWSGRAGGIYEQYF
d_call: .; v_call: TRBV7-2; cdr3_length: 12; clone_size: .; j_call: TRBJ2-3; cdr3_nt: TGTGCCAGCAGCCCTTTCACAGATACGCAGTATTTT; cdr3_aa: CASSPFTDTQYF
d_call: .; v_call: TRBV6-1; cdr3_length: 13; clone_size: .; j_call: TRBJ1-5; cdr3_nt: TGTGCCAGCACCTTCCGACTCAATCAGCCCCAGCATTTT; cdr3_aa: CASTFRLNQPQHF
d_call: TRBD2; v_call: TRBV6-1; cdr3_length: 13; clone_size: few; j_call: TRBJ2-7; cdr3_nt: TGTGCCAGCGGGGGGGGGATAGTAAACGAGCAGTACTTC; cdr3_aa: CASGGGIVNEQYF
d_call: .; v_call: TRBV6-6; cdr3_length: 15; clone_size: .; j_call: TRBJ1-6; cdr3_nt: TGTGCCAGCACCCAAACGGGGGAATTGTACTCACCCCTCCACTTT; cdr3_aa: CASTQTGELYSPLHF
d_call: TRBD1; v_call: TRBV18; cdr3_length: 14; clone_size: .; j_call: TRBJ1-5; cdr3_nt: TGTGCCAGCTCACAGGGACAGGCGAATCAGCCCCAGCATTTT; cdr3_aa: CASSQGQANQPQHF
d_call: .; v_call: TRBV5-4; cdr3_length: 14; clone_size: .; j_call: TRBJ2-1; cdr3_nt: TGTGCCAGCAGCACCGGGAATACCTACAATGAGCAGTTCTTC; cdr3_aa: CASSTGNTYNEQFF
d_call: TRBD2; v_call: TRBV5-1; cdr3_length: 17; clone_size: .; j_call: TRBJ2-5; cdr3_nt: TGCGCCAGCAGCTTGAGGCCTAGCGGGAGGGGCGGAGAGACCCAGTACTTC; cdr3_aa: CASSLRPSGRGGETQYF
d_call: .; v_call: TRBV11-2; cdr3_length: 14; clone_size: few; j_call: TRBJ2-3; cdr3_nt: TGTGCCAGCAGCTTAGTAACCAGGATGGATACGCAGTATTTT; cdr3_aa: CASSLVTRMDTQYF
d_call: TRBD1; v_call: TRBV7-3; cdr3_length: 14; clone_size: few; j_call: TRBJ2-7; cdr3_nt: TGTGCCAGCAGCTGGCGACAGGGTCCCTACGAGCAGTACTTC; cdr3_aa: CASSWRQGPYEQYF
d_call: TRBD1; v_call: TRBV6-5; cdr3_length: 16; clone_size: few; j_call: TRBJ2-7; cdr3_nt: TGTGCCAGCAGTTACCTGTGGACAGGGGAGCCCTACGAGCAGTACTTC; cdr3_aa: CASSYLWTGEPYEQYF
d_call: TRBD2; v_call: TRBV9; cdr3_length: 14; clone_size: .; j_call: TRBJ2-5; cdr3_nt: TGTGCCAGCAGCGCCGGGGGGACTCTGGAGACCCAGTACTTC; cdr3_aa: CASSAGGTLETQYF
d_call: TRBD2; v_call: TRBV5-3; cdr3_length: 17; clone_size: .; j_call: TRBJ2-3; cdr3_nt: TGTGCCAGAAGCGATAGCGGGAGGGCCTCCCTAACAGATACGCAGTATTTT; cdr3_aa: CARSDSGRASLTDTQYF
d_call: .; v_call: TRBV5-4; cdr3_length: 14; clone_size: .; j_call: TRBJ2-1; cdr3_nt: TGTGCCAGCAGCTTGGAAGGTAGCCACAATGAGCAGTTCTTC; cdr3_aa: CASSLEGSHNEQFF
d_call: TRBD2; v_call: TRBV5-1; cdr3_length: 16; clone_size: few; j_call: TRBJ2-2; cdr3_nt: TGCGCCAGCAGCCCCTTAGCGGGAGGGAACACCGGGGAGCTGTTTTTT; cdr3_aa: CASSPLAGGNTGELFF
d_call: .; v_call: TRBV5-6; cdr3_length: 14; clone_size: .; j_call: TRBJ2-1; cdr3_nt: TGTGCCAGCAGCTTGTCGCAGGGCTACAATGAGCAGTTCTTC; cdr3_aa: CASSLSQGYNEQFF
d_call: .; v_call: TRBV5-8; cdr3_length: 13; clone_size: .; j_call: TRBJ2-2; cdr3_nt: TGTGCCAGCAGCTTGGGAGTCGCCGGGGAGCTGTTTTTT; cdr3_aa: CASSLGVAGELFF
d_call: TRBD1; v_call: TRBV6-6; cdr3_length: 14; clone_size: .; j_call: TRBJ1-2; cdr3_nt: TGTGCCAGCAGTTCCTCGGACAGGCCCGATGGCTACACCTTC; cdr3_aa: CASSSSDRPDGYTF
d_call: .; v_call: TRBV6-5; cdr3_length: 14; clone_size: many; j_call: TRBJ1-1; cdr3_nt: TGTGCCAGCAGTAGCCATACGATGGTCACTGAAGCTTTCTTT; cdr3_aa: CASSSHTMVTEAFF
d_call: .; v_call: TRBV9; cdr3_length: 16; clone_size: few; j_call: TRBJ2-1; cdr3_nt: TGTGCCAGCAGCGTGGGCGGGAAGAGCTCCTACAATGAGCAGTTCTTC; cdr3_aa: CASSVGGKSSYNEQFF
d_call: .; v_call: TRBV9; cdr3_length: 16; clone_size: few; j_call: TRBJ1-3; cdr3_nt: TGTGCCAGCAGCGTAGCCCAAACAGTGTCTGGAAACACCATATATTTT; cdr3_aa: CASSVAQTVSGNTIYF
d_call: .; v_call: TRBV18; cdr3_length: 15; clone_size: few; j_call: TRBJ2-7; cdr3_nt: TGTGCCAGCTCACCACAGGGGGAGGGTACCTACGAGCAGTACTTC; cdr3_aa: CASSPQGEGTYEQYF
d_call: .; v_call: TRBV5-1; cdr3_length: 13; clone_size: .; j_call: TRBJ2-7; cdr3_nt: TGCGCCAGCAGCTCGGGACAACCATACGAGCAGTACTTC; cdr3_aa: CASSSGQPYEQYF
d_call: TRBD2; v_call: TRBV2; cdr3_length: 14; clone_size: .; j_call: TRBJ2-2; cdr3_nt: TGTGCCAGCAGTACTAGCGGGAGGGCCGGGGAGCTGTTTTTT; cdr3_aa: CASSTSGRAGELFF
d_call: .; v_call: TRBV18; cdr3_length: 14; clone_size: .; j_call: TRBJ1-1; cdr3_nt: TGTGCCAGCTCACCACTACAGGGAACAACTGAAGCTTTCTTT; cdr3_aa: CASSPLQGTTEAFF
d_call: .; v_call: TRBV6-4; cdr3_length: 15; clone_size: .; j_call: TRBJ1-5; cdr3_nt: TGTGCCAGCAGTGCCAGGCTGTATAGCAATCAGCCCCAGCATTTT; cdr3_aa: CASSARLYSNQPQHF
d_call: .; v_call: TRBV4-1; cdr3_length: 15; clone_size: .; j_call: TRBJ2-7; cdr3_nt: TGCGCCAGCAGCCAAATTAAGGCTAGCAAATACGAGCAGTACTTC; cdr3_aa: CASSQIKASKYEQYF
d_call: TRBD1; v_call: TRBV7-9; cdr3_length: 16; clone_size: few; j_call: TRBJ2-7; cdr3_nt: TGTGCCAGCAGCTTAAACCAGGGACAGGGATCTTACGAGCAGTACTTC; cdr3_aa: CASSLNQGQGSYEQYF
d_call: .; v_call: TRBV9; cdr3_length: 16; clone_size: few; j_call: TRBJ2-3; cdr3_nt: TGTGCCAGCAGCGTAGCTGGAGGGGGGGCCACAGATACGCAGTATTTT; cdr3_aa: CASSVAGGGATDTQYF
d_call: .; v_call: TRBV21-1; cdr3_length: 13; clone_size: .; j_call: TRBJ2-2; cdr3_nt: TGTGCCAGCAGCGACCGGACAGCCGGGGAGCTGTTTTTT; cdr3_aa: CASSDRTAGELFF
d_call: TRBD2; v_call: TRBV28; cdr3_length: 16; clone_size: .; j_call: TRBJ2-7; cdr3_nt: TGTGCCAGCTCCATCTATAGTGGCGGGAGGGCCGGCGAGCAGTACTTC; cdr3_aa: CASSIYSGGRAGEQYF
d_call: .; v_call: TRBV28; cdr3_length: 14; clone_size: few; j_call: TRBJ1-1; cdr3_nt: TGTGCCAGCAGTCGGGGAGGGCTTTCGGCTGAAGCTTTCTTT; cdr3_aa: CASSRGGLSAEAFF
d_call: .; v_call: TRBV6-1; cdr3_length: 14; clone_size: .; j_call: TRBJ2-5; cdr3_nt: TGTGCCAGCAGTTTCTTCCGAGGCCAAGAGACCCAGTACTTC; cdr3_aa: CASSFFRGQETQYF
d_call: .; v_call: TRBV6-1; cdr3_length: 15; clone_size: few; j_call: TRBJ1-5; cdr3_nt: TGTGCCAGCAGCTGGGGAGGGGATGGCAATCAGCCCCAGCATTTT; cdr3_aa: CASSWGGDGNQPQHF
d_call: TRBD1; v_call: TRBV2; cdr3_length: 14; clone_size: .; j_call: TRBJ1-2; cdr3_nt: TGTGCCAGCAGTGAATGGGACAGGCTTTATGGCTACCCCTTC; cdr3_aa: CASSEWDRLYGYPF